The 24 T cell receptor beta chains listed next were all sequenced from one sample in a study of spatial heterogeneity in lung cancer. TCRdb passed the 5' RACE reads through MiXCR, listing each CDR3 protein once. Of roughly 80,000 distinct CDR3 sequences in the sample, roughly 12% were seen once. Indicated time point: sample taken at primary tumor resection. The sequenced material consisted of unsorted whole RNA from tumor, nontumor lung or frozen PBMC. The sequenced sample was PBMCs, obtained at surgery. Receptors were obtained from a male donor with early-stage non-small cell lung cancer.

The rearrangement joins TRBV6-6 to TRBJ2-3, with D maybe TRBD2 (5 bases). Per the germline V gene, CDR1 is MNHNY and CDR2 is SVGAGI (reference sequence). CDR3 length: 15 residues. Trimming took 6 bases from V and 2 from J, leaving 15 bases between them. The CDR3 DNA reads TGTGCCAGCAGCACCCCCCCGGGGTCCACAGATACGCAGTATTTT. Residues: CASSTPPGSTDTQYF.

This clonotype was seen at least ten times. The rearrangement links TRBV29-1 to TRBJ2-3, with D possibly being TRBD1 or TRBD2 (5 bases each). Germline V gene data show CDR1 as SQVTM and CDR2 as ANQGSEA. V was trimmed by 4 bases and J by 3 bases, leaving 14 bases between them. This CDR3 contains 14 residues. The CDR3 sequence: CSVVGVSGTDTQYF. Here the CDR3 DNA reads TGCAGCGTTGTGGGGGTGTCCGGAACAGATACGCAGTATTTT.

The chain uses TRBV20-1 and TRBJ2-1; 8 nucleotides align to TRBD2. CDR3 size: 16 residues. From germline, CDR1 is DFQATT and CDR2 SNEGSKA (reference sequence). The junction had 11 bases not matched to a gene; V was cut back by 5 bases and J by 2 bases. The CDR3 DNA sequence: TGCAGTGCTGAGGGTACTAGCGGAACAACCTACAATGAGCAGTTCTTC. The encoded protein is CSAEGTSGTTYNEQFF.

In this sample, this clonotype turned up many times. The rearrangement joins TRBV5-1 to TRBJ1-1; TRBD1 matches at 8 bases. V dropped 7 bases and J dropped 5; count of bases not matched to a gene: 10. The CDR3 sequence is 14 residues long. Germline V lookup: CDR1 SGHRS, CDR2 YFSETQ. The CDR3 DNA sequence: TGCGCCAGCCGCGGACAGGGTGCAAGGACTGAAGCTTTCTTT. Its protein is CASRGQGARTEAFF.

V and J are TRBV11-2 and TRBJ2-7; 10 nucleotides align to TRBD1. The CDR3 sequence is 15 residues long. CDR1 is SGHAT and CDR2 is FQNNGV in the germline V gene. V shed 7 bases, J shed 3 bases, and the junction held 9 bases outside the gene matches. CDR3 nucleotide sequence: TGTGCCAGCACCCTTAACCGGGACAGGGGCTACGAGCAGTACTTC. It yields the protein CASTLNRDRGYEQYF.

This clonotype was seen a handful of times. This chain uses TRBV5-1 with TRBJ1-1; the D gene is possibly TRBD1 (5 bases). This CDR3 is 15 amino acids long. V lost 1 base, J lost 1 base, and 11 bases lay in between. CDR1 is SGHRS, CDR2 YFSETQ, per germline. CDR3 sequence: CASSLLDTSNTEAFF. The CDR3 DNA follows: TGCGCCAGCAGCTTGCTGGACACCTCGAACACTGAAGCTTTCTTT. The variable domain in full, completed from reference TRBV5-1 and TRBJ1-1, reads KAGVTQTPRYLIKTRGQQVTLSCSPISGHRSVSWYQQTPGQGLQFLFEYFSETQRNKGNFPGRFSGRQFSNSRSEMNVSTLELGDSALYLCASSLLDTSNTEAFFGQGTRLTVV.

The chain uses TRBV30 and TRBJ1-6; 8 positions match TRBD1. The junction had 7 bases not matched to a gene; V was cut back by 5 bases and J by 10 bases. This CDR3 region has 13 residues. Germline V gene data show CDR1 as GTSNPN and CDR2 as SVGIG (reference sequence). The CDR3 protein is CAWVGQGGSPLHF. Here the CDR3 DNA reads TGTGCCTGGGTTGGACAGGGTGGATCACCCCTCCACTTT.

This clonotype has more than one count but fewer than ten. The genes are TRBV7-9 and TRBJ2-1, with 10 bases aligning to TRBD2. Germline loops: CDR1 SEHNR, CDR2 FQNEAQ (reference sequence). The CDR3 runs 14 residues. V lost 3 bases and J lost 10; bases outside the gene matches: 6. Written as DNA, the CDR3 is TGTGCCAGCAGCTTGGGGGTAGCGGGGGGAGAGCAGTTCTTC. Protein product: CASSLGVAGGEQFF.

The chain is built from TRBV3-1 and TRBJ2-5; maybe TRBD1 (5 bases). CDR1 is LGHDT, CDR2 YNNKEL, per germline (reference sequence). The CDR3 extends over 16 amino acids. V lost 1 base, J lost 4 bases, and 16 bases lay in between. CDR3 nucleotides: TGTGCCAGCAGCCAAGGGGCCACCAGGGTCGGAGAGACCCAGTACTTC. Its translation: CASSQGATRVGETQYF.

This chain joins TRBV28 and TRBJ1-2; 7 nucleotides match TRBD1. The CDR3 has 13 residues. Germline CDR1 and CDR2: MDHEN and SYDVKM. V lost 7 bases to trimming and J lost 2 bases; unmatched junction nucleotides: 4. In DNA, the CDR3 is TGTGCCAGCACCCTGACAGGGAACTATGGCTACACCTTC. Its translation: CASTLTGNYGYTF.

This clonotype was detected a few times. This chain links TRBV18 with TRBJ2-7; D perhaps matches TRBD2 (6 bases). Trimming cost V 1 base and J 3 bases, with 10 bases left between them. This CDR3 has 14 amino acids. Germline V gives CDR1 KGHSH, CDR2 LQKENI. The CDR3 here is CASSPLGDFYEQYF. CDR3 bases: TGTGCCAGCTCACCACTAGGGGACTTCTACGAGCAGTACTTC.

The chain recombines TRBV11-2 with TRBJ1-1; no firm D call. The ends were cut back, 4 bases at V and 3 bases at J, with 9 bases in the middle. Germline CDR1 SGHAT, CDR2 FQNNGV. CDR3 size: 13 residues. The CDR3 sequence: CASSSGGYTEAFF. The DNA for the CDR3 is TGTGCCAGCAGCTCTGGAGGTTACACTGAAGCTTTCTTT. The variable domain in full, completed from reference TRBV11-2 and TRBJ1-1, reads EAGVAQSPRYKIIEKRQSVAFWCNPISGHATLYWYQQILGQGPKLLIQFQNNGVVDDSQLPKDRFSAERLKGVDSTLKIQPAKLEDSAVYLCASSSGGYTEAFFGQGTRLTVV.

V gene TRBV2 combines with J gene TRBJ1-2; no reliable D call. The V and J ends lost 4 bases and 5 bases respectively, with 8 bases between them. The length of the CDR3 is 12 residues. Germline V CDR1 and CDR2: SNHLY, FYNNEI. CDR3 protein: CASSGQGYGYTF. DNA for the CDR3: TGTGCCAGCAGTGGACAAGGGTATGGCTACACCTTC. The full variable domain, rest sourced from reference TRBV2 and TRBJ1-2, is EPEVTQTPSHQVTQMGQEVILRCVPISNHLYFYWYRQILGQKVEFLVSFYNNEISEKSEIFDDQFSVERPDGSNFTLKIRSTKLEDSAMYFCASSGQGYGYTFGSGTRLTVV.

V is TRBV27 and J is TRBJ2-1; possibly TRBD1 for D (6 bases). This CDR3 comprises 11 residues. CDR1 and CDR2 from the germline V gene are MNHEY and SMNVEV (reference sequence). V lost 10 bases to trimming and J lost 7 bases, with 11 bases between them. This CDR3 reads CATHRVNEQFF. CDR3 DNA: TGTGCCACCCACAGGGTGAATGAGCAGTTCTTC.

This clonotype occurred many times. The chain has TRBV3-1 and TRBJ1-2; D remains unclear. This CDR3 region has 17 residues. V lost 0 bases, J lost 5 bases, and 19 bases lay in between. Per the germline V gene, CDR1 is LGHDT and CDR2 is YNNKEL (reference sequence). CDR3 protein: CASSQDYLPGSLYGYTF. The DNA for the CDR3 is TGTGCCAGCAGCCAAGATTACCTACCAGGATCGTTATATGGCTACACCTTC.

This clonotype was seen many times. V gene TRBV20-1 combines with J gene TRBJ1-1; unclear D gene. Trimming removed 3 bases at V and 4 bases at J, with 6 bases between. Germline loops: CDR1 DFQATT, CDR2 SNEGSKA (reference sequence). The CDR3 covers 11 residues. DNA of the CDR3: TGCAGTGCTAGTGCTGCCACTGAAGCTTTCTTT. Its protein is CSASAATEAFF.

This clonotype was seen many times. The chain combines TRBV29-1 with TRBJ1-1, with D hard to call. This CDR3 region has 15 residues. Per the germline V gene, CDR1 is SQVTM and CDR2 is ANQGSEA. Trimming left V 5 bases short and J 0 bases short, with 16 bases between. CDR3 in DNA: TGCAGCGTTAAAAAGGCTTACCCCGTGAACACTGAAGCTTTCTTT. This translates into CSVKKAYPVNTEAFF.

This clonotype has just a few counts. The chain employs TRBV6-5 and TRBJ2-3; the match to TRBD2 covers 14 bases. CDR1 is MNHEY and CDR2 is SVGAGI in the germline V gene. The V gene end was trimmed by 5 bases and the J gene end by 4 bases; junction bases not matched to a gene: 5. The CDR3 contains 16 residues. CDR3 nucleotides: TGTGCCAGCAGTCCCCGACTAGCGGGGGGGGCAGATACGCAGTATTTT. It translates to CASSPRLAGGADTQYF.

The CDR3 region is CASSLEGVRLNTEAFF. In nucleotides, the CDR3 is TGTGCCAGCAGCTTGGAAGGTGTCAGATTGAACACTGAAGCTTTCTTT. This sequence joins TRBV5-8 and TRBJ1-1; no clear D gene. CDR3 length: 16 residues. CDR1 and CDR2 from the germline V gene are SGHTS and YDEGEE. V was clipped by 0 bases and J by 0 bases, with 12 bases between them.

The V gene is TRBV7-2, the J gene TRBJ2-7, with 13 positions matching TRBD2. Germline V gives CDR1 SGHTA, CDR2 FQGNSA. This CDR3 contains 15 residues. After removal of 5 bases from V and 3 bases from J, the junction contained 4 bases not matched to a gene. CDR3 residues: CASSPLAGGIYEQYF. The CDR3 DNA reads as TGTGCCAGCAGCCCACTAGCGGGAGGGATCTACGAGCAGTACTTC. The complete variable domain, with remaining parts taken from reference TRBV7-2 and TRBJ2-7, reads GAGVSQSPSNKVTEKGKDVELRCDPISGHTALYWYRQSLGQGLEFLIYFQGNSAPDKSGLPSDRFSAERTGGSVSTLTIQRTQQEDSAVYLCASSPLAGGIYEQYFGPGTRLTVT.

The chain couples TRBV7-3 to TRBJ2-3; tentatively, D is TRBD2 (6 bases). CDR3 length equals 14 residues. In germline, CDR1 is SGHTA, CDR2 FQGTGA. The V and J ends lost 2 bases and 6 bases respectively, with 12 bases between them. CDR3 loop: CASSLAGLGDTQYF. CDR3 coding DNA: TGTGCCAGCAGCTTAGCGGGACTGGGGGATACGCAGTATTTT. Together with reference TRBV7-3 and TRBJ2-3, the CDR3 gives the full variable domain: GAGVSQTPSNKVTEKGKYVELRCDPISGHTALYWYRQSLGQGPEFLIYFQGTGAADDSGLPNDRFFAVRPEGSVSTLKIQRTERGDSAVYLCASSLAGLGDTQYFGPGTRLTVL.

The chain carries TRBV12-3 or TRBV12-4 and TRBJ2-1; no firm D call. The germline V and J ends were trimmed by 6 bases and 5 bases, with 5 bases remaining between them. The CDR3 consists of 11 residues. The CDR3 DNA sequence: TGTGCCAGCAGGCAAAACAATGAGCAGTTCTTC. Translated, it gives CASRQNNEQFF.

The chain couples TRBV10-3 to TRBJ2-3; TRBD2 agrees at 14 bases. Unmatched junction bases numbered 11, after V lost 10 bases and J lost 14 bases. The CDR3 has 13 amino acids. Germline lookup yields CDR1 ENHRY and CDR2 SYGVKD. CDR3 in DNA: TGTGCCAGCGGACTAGCGGGGGGTCCAAGGTTGTATTTT. Its translation: CASGLAGGPRLYF.

This clonotype was seen repeatedly, ten times or more. V is TRBV6-2 or TRBV6-3 and J is TRBJ2-5; 12 bases fit TRBD2. Germline V CDR1 and CDR2: MNHEY, SVGEGT. CDR3 length: 15 residues. V trimming: 0 bases; J trimming: 4 bases; junction bases outside the gene matches: 0. In nucleotides, the CDR3 is TGTGCCAGCAGTTACTCGACTAGCGGGGGAGAGACCCAGTACTTC. It is translated as CASSYSTSGGETQYF.